Each of the 23 T cell receptor beta chains below was sequenced from the same sample in a study of cytomegalovirus exposure and HLA in healthy donors. PCR amplification relied on 60 Vbeta primers (plus 13 Jbeta primers). Produced via immunoSEQ multiplex PCR; TCRdb's table is partial and in-frame only. The sample spans about 130,000 clones; the ten largest clones claim 0.9% to 1.2%. The sequenced material came from PBMCs. Receptors were obtained from a man between 18 and 35 years old in good health and CMV-seronegative.

The rearrangement joins TRBV6-1 to TRBJ1-4; 10 nucleotides agree with TRBD1. Germline trimming cut 8 bases from V and 7 bases from J; bases unmatched to any gene: 4. The length of the CDR3 is 13 residues. CDR1 is MNHNS and CDR2 is SASEGT in the germline V gene. The CDR3 region has the DNA TGTGCCAGCCGACAGGGGGCTAGTGAAAAACTGTTTTTT. Its protein is CASRQGASEKLFF.

The chain couples TRBV6-4 to TRBJ2-1; TRBD2 aligns across 9 bases. There are 14 residues in the CDR3. Trimming removed 4 bases from V and 5 bases from J; junction bases left unmatched: 3. Germline assignment: CDR1 MRHNA and CDR2 SNTAGT. The CDR3 DNA reads TGTGCCAGCAGTGGGACTAGCGAACACAATGAGCAGTTCTTC. The encoded protein is CASSGTSEHNEQFF.

This chain connects TRBV30 to TRBJ2-7; 8 positions match TRBD1. This CDR3 spans 14 amino acids. Germline CDR1 and CDR2: GTSNPN and SVGIG (reference sequence). Trimming at V came to 4 bases and at J to 3 bases, leaving 8 bases not matched to a gene. The CDR3 spells CAWKLGQVNYEQYF. DNA for the CDR3: TGTGCCTGGAAATTGGGACAGGTAAACTACGAGCAGTACTTC.

Here the CDR3 DNA reads TGTGCCAGCAGCGCAGCGGACAGACCCTACGAGCAGTACTTC. It is translated as CASSAADRPYEQYF. The chain couples TRBV11-3 to TRBJ2-7; possible D gene TRBD1, 6 bases. Trimming cost V 5 bases and J 2 bases, with 13 bases left between them. The CDR3 runs to 14 residues. Germline CDR1 and CDR2: SGHNT and YENEEA.

The chain links TRBV19 to TRBJ2-7; TRBD2 matches at 10 bases. CDR1 and CDR2 from the germline V gene are LNHDA and SQIVND (reference sequence). This CDR3 has 13 amino acids. V gave up 7 bases and J gave up 2 bases; unmatched junction bases: 2. The CDR3 coding sequence is TGTGCCAGTACTAGCGGGAGCGCCTACGAGCAGTACTTC. This gives the protein CASTSGSAYEQYF.

This chain joins TRBV29-1 and TRBJ2-1; a weak D match, TRBD2 (5 bases). V was cut by 0 bases and J by 0 bases, with 12 bases left in between. Germline lookup yields CDR1 SQVTM and CDR2 ANQGSEA. The CDR3 contains 16 residues. CDR3: CSVEESTGSSYNEQFF. The CDR3 bases are TGCAGCGTTGAAGAATCGACTGGGAGCTCCTACAATGAGCAGTTCTTC.

The V gene is TRBV29-1, the J gene TRBJ1-2; D is perhaps TRBD1 (6 bases). The CDR3 has 13 amino acids. Germline V gives CDR1 SQVTM, CDR2 ANQGSEA. Trimming shortened V by 5 bases and J by 1 base, and 11 bases separated the two germline ends. CDR3 protein: CSVLTGDNYGYTF. In DNA, the CDR3 is TGCAGCGTTCTGACAGGTGATAACTATGGCTACACCTTC. Supplemented by reference TRBV29-1 and TRBJ1-2, the full variable domain reads SAVISQKPSRDICQRGTSLTIQCQVDSQVTMMFWYRQQPGQSLTLIATANQGSEATYESGFVIDKFPISRPNLTFSTLTVSNMSPEDSSIYLCSVLTGDNYGYTFGSGTRLTVV.

The chain carries TRBV9 and TRBJ2-3; D not certain. V was clipped by 1 base and J by 2 bases, with 5 bases between them. Germline V gene sequence: CDR1 SGDLS, CDR2 YYNGEE. This CDR3 has 13 amino acids. The CDR3 region has the DNA TGTGCCAGCAGCGTAAGCCACACAGATACGCAGTATTTT. Translation: CASSVSHTDTQYF. Based on the CDR3 plus reference TRBV9 and TRBJ2-3, the full variable domain is DSGVTQTPKHLITATGQRVTLRCSPRSGDLSVYWYQQSLDQGLQFLIQYYNGEERAKGNILERFSAQQFPDLHSELNLSSLELGDSALYFCASSVSHTDTQYFGPGTRLTVL.

The chain employs TRBV6-5 and TRBJ1-2; TRBD1 matches at 8 bases. The CDR3 has 14 amino acids. The V and J ends lost 5 bases and 4 bases, in that order; junction bases with no gene match: 6. Germline CDR1 MNHEY, CDR2 SVGAGI. CDR3 DNA: TGTGCCAGCAGTCGGGACAGGTCGGGCTATGGCTACACCTTC. Translated, it gives CASSRDRSGYGYTF.

This chain connects TRBV4-1 to TRBJ2-4; TRBD1 agrees at 11 bases. V trimming: 1 base; J trimming: 8 bases; junction bases outside the gene matches: 7. In germline, CDR1 is MGHRA, CDR2 YSYEKL. This CDR3 spans 16 amino acids. The CDR3 protein is CASSQGGQGASDIQYF. The CDR3 region has the DNA TGCGCCAGCAGCCAAGGTGGACAGGGGGCGTCGGACATTCAGTACTTC.

J is TRBJ1-5 and V is TRBV19, with D perhaps matching TRBD1 (5 bases). Between the trimmed V and J ends, which lost 6 bases and 7 bases, there was a span of 16 bases. Germline values: CDR1 LNHDA, CDR2 SQIVND (reference sequence). The CDR3 runs to 14 residues. The CDR3, as DNA: TGTGCCAGTAGAATCCAGGGAAGTCGACAGCCCCAGCATTTT. Its translation: CASRIQGSRQPQHF.

V and J are TRBV7-3 and TRBJ2-1; D is unclear. The V end was cut by 3 bases, the J end by 6 bases, with 6 bases between. The length of the CDR3 is 12 residues. The V gene's germline CDR1 is SGHTA and CDR2 FQGTGA. The CDR3 nucleotides are TGTGCCAGCAGCTTGAAAGCCAATGAGCAGTTCTTC. Its protein is CASSLKANEQFF. Together with reference TRBV7-3 and TRBJ2-1, the CDR3 gives the full variable domain: GAGVSQTPSNKVTEKGKYVELRCDPISGHTALYWYRQSLGQGPEFLIYFQGTGAADDSGLPNDRFFAVRPEGSVSTLKIQRTERGDSAVYLCASSLKANEQFFGPGTRLTVL.

The CDR3: CASSLRRDRNTEAFF. CDR3 bases: TGTGCCAGCAGCTTGAGGAGGGACCGGAACACTGAAGCTTTCTTT. V usage is TRBV5-4 and J usage is TRBJ1-1; perhaps TRBD1 as D (5 bases). Germline V gene data show CDR1 as SGHNT and CDR2 as YYREEE (reference sequence). The V end lost 1 base, the J end lost 1 base, and 11 bases lay between the germline ends. The CDR3 runs to 15 residues.

This sequence joins TRBV13 and TRBJ1-5; 7 nucleotides agree with TRBD1. CDR3 length: 13 amino acids. V was clipped by 6 bases and J by 3 bases; unmatched bases: 2. From germline, CDR1 is PRHDT and CDR2 FYEKMQ (reference sequence). In DNA, the CDR3 is TGTGCCAGCAGTAGGGGGCTCAATCAGCCCCAGCATTTT. Translating it yields CASSRGLNQPQHF.

This rearrangement joins TRBV27 to TRBJ2-1; 10 positions match TRBD2. J lost 7 bases, V lost 5 bases, and 2 bases had no gene match. The CDR3 totals 13 residues. Per germline, CDR1 MNHEY and CDR2 SMNVEV (reference sequence). The CDR3 protein is CASSGGLANEQFF. In nucleotides, the CDR3 is TGTGCCAGCAGTGGGGGACTAGCGAATGAGCAGTTCTTC.

The rearrangement uses TRBV4-2 and TRBJ1-3; 7 nucleotides line up with TRBD1. This CDR3 is built from 14 residues. Germline loops: CDR1 LGHNA, CDR2 YNFKEQ. Trimming removed 4 bases from V and 4 bases from J; junction bases left unmatched: 4. Written as DNA, the CDR3 is TGTGCCAGCAGCCCCGCGGGACAGGGAAACACCATATATTTT. It specifies CASSPAGQGNTIYF.

The CDR3 sequence is CAWRAGTGRLEAFF. The CDR3, as DNA: TGTGCCTGGCGGGCCGGGACAGGACGTTTGGAAGCTTTCTTT. The chain uses TRBV30 and TRBJ1-1; 8 bases map to TRBD1. With V trimmed by 5 bases and J by 8 bases, 13 bases remained unmatched. The germline CDR1 and CDR2 sequences are GTSNPN and SVGIG (reference sequence). This CDR3 region has 14 residues. The whole variable domain, filled in from reference TRBV30 and TRBJ1-1, reads SQTIHQWPATLVQPVGSPLSLECTVEGTSNPNLYWYRQAAGRGLQLLFYSVGIGQISSEVPQNLSASRPQDRQFILSSKKLLLSDSGFYLCAWRAGTGRLEAFFGQGTRLTVV.

The chain has TRBV2 and TRBJ1-1, with unresolved D. Deletions cut 7 bases from V and 1 base from J, with 4 bases between. Germline lookup yields CDR1 SNHLY and CDR2 FYNNEI. The CDR3 has 11 amino acids. The CDR3 spells CASTRNTEAFF. CDR3 sequence (DNA): TGTGCCAGCACTCGGAACACTGAAGCTTTCTTT.

Written as DNA, the CDR3 is TGTGCCAGCAGCTCGAGATTAGCGGGGGGGCACGAGACCCAGTACTTC. It codes for CASSSRLAGGHETQYF. This chain links TRBV11-1 with TRBJ2-5; 11 bases align to TRBD2. V trimming: 4 bases; J trimming: 5 bases; junction bases outside the gene matches: 9. There are 16 residues in the CDR3. Germline V lookup: CDR1 SGHAT, CDR2 FQDESV (reference sequence).

The J gene is TRBJ1-1, the V gene TRBV6-1, with a possible D match to TRBD1 (5 bases). Trimming took 6 bases from V and 0 from J, leaving 11 bases between them. CDR1 and CDR2 (germline): MNHNS, SASEGT. This CDR3 spans 14 amino acids. CDR3 nucleotides: TGTGCCAGCAGGGGCGGGGCGGTGAACACTGAAGCTTTCTTT. It encodes CASRGGAVNTEAFF.

The chain carries TRBV5-5 and TRBJ1-1; D not resolved. V gave up 0 bases and J gave up 0 bases, with 9 bases separating them. Per germline, CDR1 SGHKS and CDR2 YYEKEE (reference sequence). This CDR3 has 15 amino acids. The CDR3 sequence: CASSLAGQVNTEAFF. CDR3 DNA: TGTGCCAGCAGCTTGGCTGGTCAGGTGAACACTGAAGCTTTCTTT.

V usage is TRBV6-4 and J usage is TRBJ1-2; 7 positions match TRBD1. The junction had 10 bases not matched to a gene; V was cut back by 6 bases and J by 3 bases. Germline CDR1 and CDR2: MRHNA and SNTAGT. This CDR3 spans 15 amino acids. Here the CDR3 reads CASREIGQGDYGYTF. CDR3 bases: TGTGCCAGCAGGGAGATAGGGCAGGGGGACTATGGCTACACCTTC.

This chain uses TRBV2 with TRBJ1-1, with TRBD1 matching 7 bases. This CDR3 comprises 16 residues. J lost 0 bases, V lost 3 bases, and 7 bases had no gene match. Germline V gives CDR1 SNHLY, CDR2 FYNNEI. In DNA, the CDR3 is TGTGCCAGCAGTGACAGGACAGGCGGTATGAACACTGAAGCTTTCTTT. Protein: CASSDRTGGMNTEAFF.